The 28 T cell receptor beta chains below all came from one sample that was sequenced in a study of blood T cell repertoires in COVID-19. Measured with immunoSEQ multiplex PCR; TCRdb has only the in-frame clones, and not every one. The repertoire holds 55,000 to 70,000 clones, with about 91% as singletons. Specimen: peripheral blood. These receptors all come from a man aged 60-69 years with acute or convalescent COVID-19.

The V gene is TRBV6-5, the J gene TRBJ1-1; no reliable D call. The V gene lost 4 bases and the J gene lost 3 bases, with 3 bases spanning the gap. There are 11 residues in the CDR3. CDR1 MNHEY and CDR2 SVGAGI come from the germline V gene. The CDR3: CASSFDTEAFF. The DNA for the CDR3 is TGTGCCAGCAGTTTCGACACTGAAGCTTTCTTT.

V gene TRBV5-1 combines with J gene TRBJ1-2; a weak D match, TRBD1 (6 bases). The CDR3 is 15 amino acids. Germline CDR1 reads SGHRS; CDR2 reads YFSETQ. V was pared by 2 bases and J by 3 bases, with 14 bases between. The CDR3 region is CASSLTQGSDYGYTF. Here the CDR3 DNA reads TGCGCCAGCAGCTTAACACAGGGTTCTGACTATGGCTACACCTTC.

This chain uses TRBV27 with TRBJ2-3, with 7 nucleotides matching TRBD2. V shed 1 base, J shed 2 bases, and the junction held 6 bases outside the gene matches. CDR3 size: 16 residues. Germline-derived CDR1 and CDR2 are MNHEY and SMNVEV (reference sequence). The CDR3 sequence: CASSLWASGNTDTQYF. The CDR3 bases are TGTGCCAGCAGTTTATGGGCTAGCGGAAACACAGATACGCAGTATTTT.

The chain uses TRBV7-3 and TRBJ2-3; 9 bases match TRBD1. CDR3 length: 15 amino acids. Trimming took 5 bases from V and 2 from J; bases not matched to a gene: 5. Germline V gene sequence: CDR1 SGHTA, CDR2 FQGTGA. The DNA for the CDR3 is TGTGCCAGCAGCCCCGACAGGGGGAACACAGATACGCAGTATTTT. It specifies CASSPDRGNTDTQYF.

The chain has TRBV23-1 and TRBJ1-1; 8 nucleotides line up with TRBD1. TRBV23-1 has ORF status, its function being uncertain. CDR3 length equals 11 residues. The V and J ends lost 8 bases and 5 bases, in that order; junction bases with no gene match: 1. CDR3 DNA sequence: TGCGCCAGCGGACAGGGAACTGAAGCTTTCTTT. Translated: CASGQGTEAFF.

The chain employs TRBV5-1 and TRBJ1-2; D might be TRBD1 (5 bases). V shed 3 bases and J shed 5 bases, with 23 bases lying between them. The CDR3 is made up of 17 amino acids. CDR1 is SGHRS, CDR2 YFSETQ, per germline. Here the CDR3 DNA reads TGCGCCAGCAGCTCCTTTTCCACAGGCGACGCCGGGTATGGCTACACCTTC. The encoded protein is CASSSFSTGDAGYGYTF.

This rearrangement joins TRBV19 to TRBJ1-4; possible D gene TRBD1, 5 bases. Per germline, CDR1 LNHDA and CDR2 SQIVND (reference sequence). V gave up 3 bases and J gave up 2 bases, with 10 bases separating them. The CDR3 loop spans 15 amino acids. The CDR3 is CASSIQGSTNEKLFF. The CDR3 DNA follows: TGTGCCAGTAGTATTCAGGGCTCCACTAATGAAAAACTGTTTTTT.

This chain uses TRBV18 with TRBJ1-1, with D perhaps matching TRBD1 (5 bases). This CDR3 is built from 13 residues. Germline V gives CDR1 KGHSH, CDR2 LQKENI. The ends were cut back, 6 bases at V and 4 bases at J, with 12 bases in the middle. The CDR3 sequence: CASSQTESTEAFF. The CDR3 bases are TGTGCCAGCTCGCAGACAGAAAGCACTGAAGCTTTCTTT.

The rearrangement uses TRBV9 and TRBJ2-7, with TRBD1 identical over 8 bases. Germline trimming cut 2 bases from V and 1 base from J; bases unmatched to any gene: 2. The V gene's germline CDR1 is SGDLS and CDR2 YYNGEE. The CDR3 is made up of 14 amino acids. The DNA of the CDR3 is TGTGCCAGCAGCGTGGGACAGGAGTCCTACGAGCAGTACTTC. Its protein is CASSVGQESYEQYF.

The rearrangement links TRBV19 to TRBJ2-7, with 9 bases lining up with TRBD1. This CDR3 is built from 14 residues. CDR1 LNHDA and CDR2 SQIVND come from the germline V gene (reference sequence). V gave up 3 bases and J gave up 3 bases; unmatched junction bases: 3. CDR3 bases: TGTGCCAGTAGTATCAGACAGGGGGGCTACGAGCAGTACTTC. This codes for CASSIRQGGYEQYF.

CDR3: CASSLNRDRGFTGELFF. DNA for the CDR3: TGTGCCAGCAGCCTGAACCGGGACAGGGGGTTCACCGGGGAGCTGTTTTTT. This chain connects TRBV11-2 to TRBJ2-2, with TRBD1 matching 11 bases. CDR3 length: 17 residues. Germline lookup yields CDR1 SGHAT and CDR2 FQNNGV. V shed 5 bases and J 4 bases; nucleotides not matched to a gene: 9.

The chain combines TRBV19 with TRBJ1-1, with D perhaps TRBD1 (5 bases). This CDR3 contains 13 residues. Germline lookup yields CDR1 LNHDA and CDR2 SQIVND (reference sequence). Trimming left V 8 bases short and J 1 base short, with 11 bases between. The CDR3 DNA reads TGTGCCAGTCAGCCTCAGGGGAACACTGAAGCTTTCTTT. It codes for CASQPQGNTEAFF.

The chain uses TRBV7-3 and TRBJ2-6; no reliable D call. V lost 5 bases to trimming and J lost 2 bases, with 7 bases between them. The CDR3 has 14 amino acids. The germline gives CDR1 SGHTA, CDR2 FQGTGA. CDR3 region: CASSLPPGANVLTF. CDR3 in DNA: TGTGCCAGCAGCCTACCCCCTGGGGCCAACGTCCTGACTTTC.

This chain joins TRBV20-1 and TRBJ2-7; 7 nucleotides match TRBD1. The CDR3 sequence is 13 residues long. Trimming took 3 bases from V and 6 from J; bases not matched to a gene: 8. The V gene's germline CDR1 is DFQATT and CDR2 SNEGSKA (reference sequence). The CDR3 here is CSASERGPSEQYF. In DNA form, the CDR3 reads TGCAGTGCTAGTGAAAGGGGGCCTTCCGAGCAGTACTTC.

J is TRBJ2-6 and V is TRBV11-2; no clear D gene. This CDR3 comprises 15 residues. Trimming shortened V by 5 bases and J by 4 bases, and 12 bases separated the two germline ends. Germline CDR1 SGHAT, CDR2 FQNNGV. The CDR3 sequence is CASSVVRSGANVLTF. CDR3 nucleotide sequence: TGTGCCAGCAGCGTGGTACGGAGCGGGGCCAACGTCCTGACTTTC.

The chain joins TRBV11-3 to TRBJ1-2; 7 bases align to TRBD1. The germline V gene has CDR1 SGHNT and CDR2 YENEEA. V dropped 5 bases and J dropped 6; count of bases not matched to a gene: 6. The CDR3 length is 13 residues. The CDR3 sequence is CASSRDRLHGYTF. DNA of the CDR3: TGTGCCAGCAGCCGGGACAGACTTCATGGCTACACCTTC.

The genes are TRBV24-1 and TRBJ2-3; D perhaps matches TRBD2 (6 bases). CDR1 and CDR2 from the germline V gene are KGHDR and SFDVKD. Trimming stripped 4 bases from V and 4 bases from J, with 20 bases between. The CDR3 covers 17 residues. CDR3 loop: CATSDPGGGTLPDTQYF. The CDR3, as DNA: TGTGCCACCAGTGACCCCGGAGGCGGGACTTTGCCAGATACGCAGTATTTT.

This clone was counted a few times. This sequence joins TRBV5-1 and TRBJ2-7; D might be TRBD2 (6 bases). This CDR3 comprises 14 residues. Trimming cost V 1 base and J 6 bases, with 14 bases left between them. CDR1 is SGHRS and CDR2 is YFSETQ in the germline V gene. The CDR3 bases are TGCGCCAGCAGCTTGACTGGCGGGACGGGCGAGCAGTACTTC. It is translated as CASSLTGGTGEQYF. Full variable domain (remainder filled in from reference TRBV5-1 and TRBJ2-7): KAGVTQTPRYLIKTRGQQVTLSCSPISGHRSVSWYQQTPGQGLQFLFEYFSETQRNKGNFPGRFSGRQFSNSRSEMNVSTLELGDSALYLCASSLTGGTGEQYFGPGTRLTVT.

The chain links TRBV19 to TRBJ2-3, with 15 bases aligning to TRBD2. The germline gives CDR1 LNHDA, CDR2 SQIVND (reference sequence). With 5 bases clipped from V and 2 bases from J, the junction kept 2 bases outside the gene matches. This CDR3 has 16 amino acids. The DNA for the CDR3 is TGTGCCAGTAGTGGGACTAGCGGGAGGATCACAGATACGCAGTATTTT. It is translated as CASSGTSGRITDTQYF.

V usage is TRBV5-4 and J usage is TRBJ1-3; 7 bases are shared with TRBD1. Trimming cost V 2 bases and J 2 bases; bases outside gene matches: 7. Looked up from germline, CDR1 is SGHNT and CDR2 is YYREEE (reference sequence). The CDR3 totals 16 residues. In nucleotides, the CDR3 is TGTGCCAGCAGCTTCCGACAGGGAGTAACTGGAAACACCATATATTTT. Amino acid sequence: CASSFRQGVTGNTIYF. Full variable domain (missing parts from reference TRBV5-4 and TRBJ1-3): ETGVTQSPTHLIKTRGQQVTLRCSSQSGHNTVSWYQQALGQGPQFIFQYYREEENGRGNFPPRFSGLQFPNYSSELNVNALELDDSALYLCASSFRQGVTGNTIYFGEGSWLTVV.

This chain links TRBV6-5 with TRBJ2-7, with 8 positions matching TRBD1. CDR3 length: 14 residues. V shed 2 bases and J 6 bases; nucleotides not matched to a gene: 6. Germline V gives CDR1 MNHEY, CDR2 SVGAGI. CDR3 DNA sequence: TGTGCCAGCAGTTACGGACAGGGTAGGGGCGAGCAGTACTTC. It is translated as CASSYGQGRGEQYF.

This chain connects TRBV11-2 to TRBJ1-4; 11 bases map to TRBD1. Germline lookup yields CDR1 SGHAT and CDR2 FQNNGV. This CDR3 spans 16 amino acids. V was clipped by 4 bases and J by 5 bases; unmatched bases: 6. The CDR3 sequence: CASSSGQGVRNEKLFF. The CDR3 DNA follows: TGTGCCAGCAGCTCGGGACAGGGGGTACGAAATGAAAAACTGTTTTTT. Filled out from reference TRBV11-2 and TRBJ1-4, the complete variable domain reads EAGVAQSPRYKIIEKRQSVAFWCNPISGHATLYWYQQILGQGPKLLIQFQNNGVVDDSQLPKDRFSAERLKGVDSTLKIQPAKLEDSAVYLCASSSGQGVRNEKLFFGSGTQLSVL.

CDR3 sequence: CASSWKDRGAETQYF. The CDR3, as DNA: TGTGCCAGCAGCTGGAAGGACAGGGGGGCAGAGACCCAGTACTTC. The chain recombines TRBV5-4 with TRBJ2-5; 10 bases agree with TRBD1. Germline V lookup: CDR1 SGHNT, CDR2 YYREEE (reference sequence). V shed 3 bases and J 4 bases; nucleotides not matched to a gene: 6. This CDR3 is 15 amino acids long.

The chain employs TRBV19 and TRBJ1-4; D uncertain. V lost 2 bases to trimming and J lost 7 bases, with 11 bases between them. Germline values: CDR1 LNHDA, CDR2 SQIVND (reference sequence). This CDR3 region has 14 residues. The CDR3 loop reads CASSIQLTGEKLFF. The CDR3 region has the DNA TGTGCCAGTAGTATACAACTCACGGGTGAAAAACTGTTTTTT.

The chain employs TRBV29-1 and TRBJ2-7, with TRBD1 identical over 9 bases. After removal of 4 bases from V and 2 bases from J, the junction contained 12 bases not matched to a gene. The CDR3 is made up of 16 amino acids. CDR1 is SQVTM and CDR2 is ANQGSEA in the germline V gene. The CDR3 region has the DNA TGCAGCGTTGCTTATGGACAGGGGAGGTCCCCCTACGAGCAGTACTTC. Its protein is CSVAYGQGRSPYEQYF.

V gene TRBV30 combines with J gene TRBJ2-7, with a weak D call TRBD2 (6 bases). Germline V gene data show CDR1 as GTSNPN and CDR2 as SVGIG (reference sequence). The CDR3 contains 13 residues. V lost 3 bases to trimming and J lost 4 bases, with 13 bases between them. CDR3 region: CAWRGPEGYEQYF. The DNA for the CDR3 is TGTGCCTGGAGGGGACCGGAGGGTTACGAGCAGTACTTC.

This clone was seen once. V is TRBV25-1 and J is TRBJ1-6; D gene ambiguous. The CDR3 has 16 amino acids. With 3 bases removed from V and 5 bases from J, the gap between germline ends came to 14 bases. Germline loops: CDR1 MGHDK, CDR2 SYGVNS. The CDR3 DNA sequence: TGTGCCAGCAGTGACCCCGGAGCCACCCATAATTCACCCCTCCACTTT. It translates to CASSDPGATHNSPLHF.

The DNA for the CDR3 is TGTGCCAGTACTTTGTCGGACACTCGACAGGGTGGGGCTTTCTTT. Translation: CASTLSDTRQGGAFF. This rearrangement joins TRBV19 to TRBJ1-1; 7 bases match TRBD1. Germline V CDR1 and CDR2: LNHDA, SQIVND (reference sequence). The CDR3 loop spans 15 amino acids. The V segment lost 7 bases and the J segment 11 bases; nucleotides outside the gene matches: 19. The full variable domain, rest sourced from reference TRBV19 and TRBJ1-1, is DGGITQSPKYLFRKEGQNVTLSCEQNLNHDAMYWYRQDPGQGLRLIYYSQIVNDFQKGDIAEGYSVSREKKESFPLTVTSAQKNPTAFYLCASTLSDTRQGGAFFGQGTRLTVV.